This T cell receptor beta chain is from a study of blood T cell repertoires in COVID-19. Generated by immunoSEQ multiplex PCR, the TCRdb table keeps only in-frame clones and is missing some. The sample yields roughly 380,000 clones, about 88% seen once. Ages ranged from roughly 18 to 100 years, with residence in around 24 US areas. The germline CDR1 and CDR2 sequences are MNHEY and SVGAGI. The CDR3 contains 14 residues. Trimming took 6 bases from V and 1 from J; bases not matched to a gene: 1. This clonotype originated in a woman aged 25 to 39 who had recovered from COVID-19. The gene calls are TRBV6-5 and TRBJ1-1; TRBD1 matches at 11 bases. Sample: PBMCs or T cells enriched from blood (not recorded which). This CDR3 reads CASSGQGANTEAFF. The CDR3 nucleotides read TGTGCCAGCAGCGGACAGGGGGCGAACACTGAAGCTTTCTTT.